These 31 T cell receptor beta chains were all obtained from the same sample, sequenced in a study of T cell responses to AZD1222 COVID-19 vaccine. The table came from immunoSEQ multiplex PCR; TCRdb's copy has only in-frame clones and leaves some out. Of over 80,000 clones listed, roughly nine tenths are singletons. The sample in question was peripheral blood, obtained on day 0 of AZD1222 vaccination. These receptor sequences come from an adult in good health.

The chain employs TRBV28 and TRBJ1-6, with unresolved D. The germline V gene encodes CDR1 MDHEN and CDR2 SYDVKM. The V and J ends lost 6 bases and 10 bases respectively, with 19 bases between them. The CDR3 length is 15 residues. The CDR3 protein is CASRPVPNMNSPLHF. CDR3 nucleotides: TGTGCCAGCAGACCCGTCCCCAACATGAACTCACCCCTCCACTTT. The variable domain in full, with the rest retrieved from reference TRBV28 and TRBJ1-6, is DVKVTQSSRYLVKRTGEKVFLECVQDMDHENMFWYRQDPGLGLRLIYFSYDVKMKEKGDIPEGYSVSREKKERFSLILESASTNQTSMYLCASRPVPNMNSPLHFGNGTRLTVT.

The rearrangement links TRBV7-2 to TRBJ1-6, with a tentative D call TRBD1 (5 bases). Trimming shortened V by 1 base and J by 2 bases, and 12 bases separated the two germline ends. CDR1 and CDR2 (germline): SGHTA, FQGNSA. The CDR3 contains 17 residues. The CDR3 region has the DNA TGTGCCAGCAGCTTAGAGGGGTCAGTCGCCTATAATTCACCCCTCCACTTT. Translated: CASSLEGSVAYNSPLHF.

The chain couples TRBV6-1 to TRBJ1-3, with D maybe TRBD1 (5 bases). V was pared by 0 bases and J by 2 bases, with 11 bases between. This CDR3 comprises 16 residues. Germline V gene sequence: CDR1 MNHNS, CDR2 SASEGT. The CDR3 region has the DNA TGTGCCAGCAGTGAAGCCCTCAGGGTTCCTGGAAACACCATATATTTT. This sequence encodes CASSEALRVPGNTIYF.

This clone came up once. The genes are TRBV14 and TRBJ2-3; TRBD2 might be the D (6 bases). Deletions cut 4 bases from V and 5 bases from J, with 22 bases between. The CDR3 totals 17 residues. The V gene's germline CDR1 is SGHDN and CDR2 FVKESK. CDR3 DNA sequence: TGTGCCAGCAGCCGGAATCGGCTAGCGTCGATGGTAGATACGCAGTATTTT. This codes for CASSRNRLASMVDTQYF.

The V gene is TRBV18, the J gene TRBJ2-5; a weak D match, TRBD1 (5 bases). Germline CDR1 KGHSH, CDR2 LQKENI. Trimming cost V 4 bases and J 2 bases, with 11 bases left between them. The CDR3 loop spans 14 amino acids. The CDR3 bases are TGTGCCAGCTCACTTGGACAAATACAAGAGACCCAGTACTTC. It specifies CASSLGQIQETQYF.

This clone has a single count. The chain has TRBV28 and TRBJ1-2; D perhaps matches TRBD1 (5 bases). This CDR3 contains 14 residues. In germline, CDR1 is MDHEN, CDR2 SYDVKM. V was pared by 6 bases and J by 0 bases, with 11 bases between. CDR3 coding DNA: TGTGCCAGCAGCCCGGGAGGGGCTAACTATGGCTACACCTTC. It translates to CASSPGGANYGYTF.

The J gene is TRBJ2-1, the V gene TRBV11-2; no definite D call. Trimming took 1 base from V and 7 from J, leaving 20 bases between them. Germline V gene sequence: CDR1 SGHAT, CDR2 FQNNGV. This CDR3 comprises 17 residues. The CDR3 region has the DNA TGTGCCAGCAGCTTAGCCTTCGAACCCCTCCTGGGGAATGAGCAGTTCTTC. It specifies CASSLAFEPLLGNEQFF.

The J gene is TRBJ1-6, the V gene TRBV3-1 (or the pseudogene TRBV3-2); possibly TRBD1 for D (5 bases). V was cut by 4 bases and J by 8 bases, with 12 bases left in between. This CDR3 is 14 amino acids long. Per the germline V gene, CDR1 is LGHDT and CDR2 is YNNKEL (reference sequence). The CDR3 bases are TGTGCCAGCAGCCGGAGGGAAGGGGATTCACCCCTCCACTTT. It translates to CASSRREGDSPLHF.

The CDR3 reads CASSGFGGQPQHF. The CDR3 DNA is TGTGCCAGCAGCGGATTCGGGGGTCAGCCCCAGCATTTT. The rearrangement uses TRBV9 and TRBJ1-5, with D perhaps TRBD1 (5 bases). The CDR3 loop spans 13 amino acids. The V end was cut by 3 bases, the J end by 6 bases, with 10 bases between. Looked up from germline, CDR1 is SGDLS and CDR2 is YYNGEE.

The chain joins TRBV5-1 to TRBJ2-1; the D gene is possibly TRBD2 (5 bases). The germline CDR1 and CDR2 sequences are SGHRS and YFSETQ. V dropped 4 bases and J dropped 6 bases, with 17 bases sitting between them. The CDR3 contains 15 residues. The CDR3: CASSLLRLAGNEQFF. The DNA for the CDR3 is TGCGCCAGCAGCCTTCTCCGCCTAGCCGGCAATGAGCAGTTCTTC.

This clone was observed a few times. CDR3: CASSQAFGTSGEQYF. In nucleotides, the CDR3 is TGCGCCAGCAGCCAAGCTTTTGGGACTTCGGGGGAGCAGTACTTC. The V gene is TRBV4-3, the J gene TRBJ2-7, with D possibly being TRBD2 (6 bases). The CDR3 runs to 15 residues. Germline assignment: CDR1 LGHNA and CDR2 YSLEER. V was shortened by 1 base and J by 7 bases, with 17 bases between the two germline ends.

The chain has TRBV19 and TRBJ2-1, with 12 bases lining up with TRBD2. V gave up 5 bases and J gave up 9 bases; unmatched junction bases: 11. Germline V gene lookup returns CDR1 LNHDA and CDR2 SQIVND (reference sequence). The CDR3 length is 16 residues. The CDR3 bases are TGTGCCAGTAGTTCTAGCGGGAGGGCCCGCCGGGGTGAGCAGTTCTTC. It specifies CASSSSGRARRGEQFF.

The chain couples TRBV27 to TRBJ2-2, with D possibly TRBD1 on 6 matching bases. The CDR3 contains 14 residues. V was shortened by 6 bases and J by 5 bases, with 13 bases between the two germline ends. Looked up from germline, CDR1 is MNHEY and CDR2 is SMNVEV (reference sequence). The CDR3 region has the DNA TGTGCCAGCAGCCCTACAGGGCGAACCGGGGAGCTGTTTTTT. Residues: CASSPTGRTGELFF.

This chain joins TRBV9 and TRBJ2-1, with D possibly being TRBD2 (6 bases). V was pared by 4 bases and J by 10 bases, with 18 bases between. The length of the CDR3 is 14 residues. Germline V gene sequence: CDR1 SGDLS, CDR2 YYNGEE. CDR3 residues: CASSPGDVSREQFF. The DNA of the CDR3 is TGTGCCAGCAGCCCGGGGGACGTTTCTAGGGAGCAGTTCTTC.

This clone appeared a single time. This chain uses TRBV19 with TRBJ1-2; TRBD1 matches at 10 bases. Germline V gives CDR1 LNHDA, CDR2 SQIVND (reference sequence). V lost 9 bases and J lost 8; bases outside the gene matches: 12. CDR3 size: 14 residues. As DNA, the CDR3 is TGTGCCAGCTCATCCGGGACAGGGGTGTGGGGCTACACCTTC. It encodes CASSSGTGVWGYTF.

In this sample, this clone turned up once. This chain connects TRBV15 to TRBJ2-1; tentative D call: TRBD2 (5 bases). Trimming shortened V by 1 base and J by 1 base, and 8 bases separated the two germline ends. The germline V gene encodes CDR1 LNHNV and CDR2 YYDKDF (reference sequence). The CDR3 extends over 15 amino acids. CDR3: CATSRGRGSYNEQFF. As DNA, the CDR3 is TGTGCCACCAGCAGAGGCCGAGGGTCCTACAATGAGCAGTTCTTC.

The chain carries TRBV30 and TRBJ1-5; the D is unclear. Germline V gene data show CDR1 as GTSNPN and CDR2 as SVGIG (reference sequence). Trimming cost V 0 bases and J 1 base, with 4 bases left between them. The CDR3 consists of 13 residues. CDR3 sequence: CAWSVDSNQPQHF. The CDR3 DNA follows: TGTGCCTGGAGTGTAGACAGCAATCAGCCCCAGCATTTT.

This chain uses TRBV7-3 with TRBJ1-1, with D maybe TRBD1 (5 bases). Germline CDR1 SGHTA, CDR2 FQGTGA. The CDR3 contains 13 residues. With 3 bases removed from V and 4 bases from J, the gap between germline ends came to 9 bases. CDR3 in DNA: TGTGCCAGCAGCTTTGGAGGGGCCACTGAAGCTTTCTTT. It codes for CASSFGGATEAFF. Supplemented by reference TRBV7-3 and TRBJ1-1, the full variable domain reads GAGVSQTPSNKVTEKGKYVELRCDPISGHTALYWYRQSLGQGPEFLIYFQGTGAADDSGLPNDRFFAVRPEGSVSTLKIQRTERGDSAVYLCASSFGGATEAFFGQGTRLTVV.

The rearrangement joins TRBV9 to TRBJ2-7, with D tentatively TRBD1 (6 bases). V was cut by 3 bases and J by 3 bases, with 10 bases left in between. The CDR3 runs to 13 residues. Germline V gene data show CDR1 as SGDLS and CDR2 as YYNGEE. CDR3 sequence reads: CASSAGQFYEQYF. The CDR3 DNA follows: TGTGCCAGCAGCGCCGGACAGTTCTACGAGCAGTACTTC.

This clone was recorded only once. This rearrangement joins TRBV2 to TRBJ2-4, with a possible D match to TRBD2 (6 bases). This CDR3 has 16 amino acids. The V end lost 3 bases, the J end lost 2 bases, and 14 bases lay between the germline ends. Germline CDR1 SNHLY, CDR2 FYNNEI. This CDR3 reads CASSEGRGGSKNIQYF. Here the CDR3 DNA reads TGTGCCAGCAGTGAGGGGCGTGGGGGGTCCAAAAACATTCAGTACTTC.

The chain joins TRBV19 to TRBJ2-5; 7 bases align to TRBD2. Germline values: CDR1 LNHDA, CDR2 SQIVND (reference sequence). J was trimmed by 1 base and V by 5 bases; bases with no gene match: 13. The CDR3 length is 17 residues. The CDR3 spells CASSSSGRGGFQETQYF. CDR3 nucleotide sequence: TGTGCCAGTAGTTCTTCGGGAAGGGGAGGGTTCCAAGAGACCCAGTACTTC.

This clone has a single count. J is TRBJ1-2 and V is TRBV19; 7 nucleotides line up with TRBD1. V lost 9 bases to trimming and J lost 4 bases; unmatched junction nucleotides: 2. CDR1 and CDR2 from the germline V gene are LNHDA and SQIVND (reference sequence). This CDR3 is built from 11 residues. As DNA, the CDR3 is TGTGCCAGCAGGGACAGCTATGGCTACACCTTC. Its protein product is CASRDSYGYTF.

The chain links TRBV7-9 to TRBJ1-1; D perhaps matches TRBD1 (6 bases). CDR1 and CDR2 from the germline V gene are SEHNR and FQNEAQ (reference sequence). The CDR3 runs to 16 residues. V was pared by 8 bases and J by 1 base, with 20 bases between. CDR3 residues: CASLKRRGAENTEAFF. The CDR3 DNA reads TGTGCCAGCCTCAAGAGGCGGGGGGCTGAGAACACTGAAGCTTTCTTT.

In its sample, this clone was seen once. The chain couples TRBV10-3 to TRBJ1-2; no firm D call. In germline, CDR1 is ENHRY, CDR2 SYGVKD. With 6 bases removed from V and 0 bases from J, the gap between germline ends came to 11 bases. The CDR3 runs 14 residues. The CDR3 reads CAISRQLTNYGYTF. CDR3 sequence (DNA): TGTGCCATCAGCCGCCAGTTAACTAACTATGGCTACACCTTC.

The chain recombines TRBV18 with TRBJ2-7, with a tentative D call TRBD1 (6 bases). V was cut by 4 bases and J by 1 base, with 11 bases left in between. The CDR3 covers 14 residues. Germline CDR1 and CDR2: KGHSH and LQKENI. The CDR3 protein is CASSREQGSYEQYF. The CDR3 nucleotides are TGTGCCAGCTCACGCGAACAGGGTTCCTACGAGCAGTACTTC. Full variable domain (missing parts from reference TRBV18 and TRBJ2-7): NAGVMQNPRHLVRRRGQEARLRCSPMKGHSHVYWYRQLPEEGLKFMVYLQKENIIDESGMPKERFSAEFPKEGPSILRIQQVVRGDSAAYFCASSREQGSYEQYFGPGTRLTVT.

The chain combines TRBV5-1 with TRBJ2-5; D gene unclear. This CDR3 is 12 amino acids long. Per the germline V gene, CDR1 is SGHRS and CDR2 is YFSETQ. V lost 2 bases to trimming and J lost 3 bases, with 5 bases between them. The CDR3 DNA follows: TGCGCCAGCAGCTTACTCGAAGAGACCCAGTACTTC. As protein: CASSLLEETQYF.

V is TRBV10-3 and J is TRBJ2-7; either TRBD1 or TRBD2 may fit D (5 bases each). This CDR3 region has 16 residues. Deletions cut 6 bases from V and 1 base from J, with 19 bases between. The germline V gene has CDR1 ENHRY and CDR2 SYGVKD. CDR3 in DNA: TGTGCCATCAGAAGTTCCGGGACGGATAGTTCCTACGAGCAGTACTTC. This encodes CAIRSSGTDSSYEQYF.

The V call is TRBV6-5, the J call TRBJ2-7; D might be TRBD2 (5 bases). Trimming stripped 3 bases from V and 7 bases from J, with 13 bases between. This CDR3 comprises 13 residues. Germline CDR1 and CDR2: MNHEY and SVGAGI. Here the CDR3 reads CASSYMGVGEQYF. CDR3 bases: TGTGCCAGCAGTTATATGGGAGTGGGAGAGCAGTACTTC.

The V and J genes are TRBV10-1 and TRBJ2-1, with 11 bases lining up with TRBD2. From germline, CDR1 is WNHNN and CDR2 SYGVQD (reference sequence). V dropped 6 bases and J dropped 10; count of bases not matched to a gene: 5. This CDR3 region has 13 residues. CDR3 amino acids: CASRELAGEEQFF. In DNA, the CDR3 is TGCGCCAGCAGGGAACTAGCGGGAGAAGAGCAGTTCTTC.

For the CDR3, the DNA is TGTGCCAGCAGAAGGGATCAGACTGAAGCTTTCTTT. This codes for CASRRDQTEAFF. The chain has TRBV2 and TRBJ1-1, with D uncertain. The CDR3 loop spans 12 amino acids. Germline V gives CDR1 SNHLY, CDR2 FYNNEI. With 6 bases removed from V and 5 bases from J, the gap between germline ends came to 10 bases.

The chain couples TRBV11-2 to TRBJ2-1, with a possible D match to TRBD1 (6 bases). Germline CDR1 is SGHAT and CDR2 is FQNNGV. CDR3 length equals 14 residues. Trimming shortened V by 5 bases and J by 8 bases, and 16 bases separated the two germline ends. The CDR3 here is CASSPISGGYEQFF. The CDR3 DNA sequence: TGTGCCAGCAGCCCAATAAGTGGGGGCTATGAGCAGTTCTTC.